Listed here are 10 T cell receptor beta chains from one sample, sequenced in a study of early T cells in non-severe SARS-CoV-2 infection. TCRdb redid the calling of the 5' RACE reads with MiXCR, one entry per CDR3 protein. The repertoire holds 100,000 to 120,000 distinct CDR3 sequences, with around an eighth as singletons. This specimen was whole blood, taken at baseline. These receptors all stem from an adult who was a healthcare worker with PCR-confirmed SARS-CoV-2 infection or an uninfected control (not recorded which).

This chain links TRBV20-1 with TRBJ1-1; TRBD1 aligns across 9 bases. The V segment lost 4 bases and the J segment 5 bases; nucleotides outside the gene matches: 5. CDR1 is DFQATT, CDR2 SNEGSKA, per germline (reference sequence). This CDR3 comprises 13 residues. The CDR3: CSATTGGKTEAFF. The CDR3 DNA sequence: TGCAGTGCTACTACAGGGGGCAAGACTGAAGCTTTCTTT.

This clonotype came up a few times. The J gene is TRBJ2-1, the V gene TRBV6-1, with D tentatively TRBD2 (5 bases). The CDR3 contains 15 residues. V was clipped by 3 bases and J by 0 bases, with 9 bases between them. Per the germline V gene, CDR1 is MNHNS and CDR2 is SASEGT. Here the CDR3 reads CASSEGVLSYNEQFF. The DNA for the CDR3 is TGTGCCAGCAGTGAGGGAGTTCTCTCCTACAATGAGCAGTTCTTC.

The V and J genes are TRBV12-5 and TRBJ2-1; D gene uncertain. The germline CDR1 and CDR2 sequences are LGHNT and FRNRAP. The CDR3 consists of 13 residues. Trimming left V 2 bases short and J 3 bases short, with 5 bases between. The chain's CDR3 is CASGLRLYNEQFF. The CDR3, as DNA: TGTGCTAGTGGTTTGAGGCTCTACAATGAGCAGTTCTTC.

This chain links TRBV6-1 with TRBJ2-1; 10 bases match TRBD2. After removal of 9 bases from V and 6 bases from J, the junction contained 14 bases not matched to a gene. Germline-derived CDR1 and CDR2 are MNHNS and SASEGT. The CDR3 sequence is 16 residues long. CDR3 sequence reads: CASKPELAGSFNEQFF. The CDR3 DNA follows: TGTGCCAGTAAACCCGAACTAGCGGGAAGTTTCAATGAGCAGTTCTTC.

As concerns this clonotype: A junction end diverges from the germline sequence, so it may reflect a read error. The rearrangement links TRBV29-1 to TRBJ1-4, with D unresolved. Germline V gene lookup returns CDR1 SQVTM and CDR2 ANQGSEA. This CDR3 is 14 amino acids long. As DNA, the CDR3 is TGCAGCGTTGTCGGCGGCGCCTTTAATAAAAAACTGTTTTTT. Its translation is CSVVGGAFNKKLFF.

V is TRBV19 and J is TRBJ1-2, with D perhaps TRBD1 (6 bases). V was clipped by 7 bases and J by 8 bases, with 14 bases between them. The CDR3 runs to 12 residues. The germline V gene encodes CDR1 LNHDA and CDR2 SQIVND (reference sequence). The CDR3 DNA sequence: TGTGCCAGTACCAGGGACATCGGAGGCTACACCTTC. Protein product: CASTRDIGGYTF.

This clonotype was detected ten times or more. This chain links TRBV24-1 with TRBJ2-3; D is ambiguous. CDR3 size: 15 residues. Germline assignment: CDR1 KGHDR and CDR2 SFDVKD. V shed 4 bases and J shed 8 bases, with 18 bases lying between them. The CDR3 protein is CATSDRSKKSGTQYF. The DNA for the CDR3 is TGTGCCACCAGTGACCGGAGCAAAAAGTCTGGTACGCAGTATTTT.

This clonotype was observed a few times. V is TRBV10-3 and J is TRBJ2-7, with D unresolved. The CDR3 loop spans 13 amino acids. Germline V CDR1 and CDR2: ENHRY, SYGVKD. V gave up 4 bases and J gave up 3 bases, with 10 bases separating them. Here the CDR3 reads CAISVSDDYEQYF. CDR3 nucleotide sequence: TGTGCCATCAGTGTGTCCGACGACTACGAGCAGTACTTC.

The J gene is TRBJ2-1, the V gene TRBV20-1; 8 nucleotides match TRBD2. J gave up 7 bases and V 3 bases, and 8 bases lay outside the gene matches. The CDR3 is made up of 14 amino acids. CDR1 is DFQATT, CDR2 SNEGSKA, per germline (reference sequence). In DNA, the CDR3 is TGCAGTGCTAGCCCAGCGGGGGCTCGAAATGAGCAGTTCTTC. Protein: CSASPAGARNEQFF.

This clonotype was recorded at least ten times. J is TRBJ1-5 and V is TRBV5-6; D may be TRBD1 (6 bases). Trimming left V 0 bases short and J 1 base short, with 11 bases between. Germline V gives CDR1 SGHDT, CDR2 YYEEEE. This CDR3 contains 16 residues. This chain's CDR3 is CASSLGNGGSNQPQHF. The CDR3 DNA reads TGTGCCAGCAGCTTGGGGAACGGGGGCAGCAATCAGCCCCAGCATTTT.